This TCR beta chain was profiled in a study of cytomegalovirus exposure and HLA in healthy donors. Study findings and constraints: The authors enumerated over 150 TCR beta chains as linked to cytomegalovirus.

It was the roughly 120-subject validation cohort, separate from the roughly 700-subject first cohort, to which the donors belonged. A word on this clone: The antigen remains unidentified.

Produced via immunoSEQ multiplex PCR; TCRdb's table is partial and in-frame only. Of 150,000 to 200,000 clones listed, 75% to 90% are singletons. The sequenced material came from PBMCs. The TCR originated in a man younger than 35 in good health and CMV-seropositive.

The CDR3 nucleotides read TGTGCCAGCCGAGAGACAGGGAGCCGTGATCAGCCCCAGCATTTT. It yields the protein CASRETGSRDQPQHF. The chain employs TRBV6-6 and TRBJ1-5; 7 bases map to TRBD1. Germline assignment: CDR1 MNHNY and CDR2 SVGAGI (reference sequence). With 8 bases clipped from V and 5 bases from J, the junction kept 12 bases outside the gene matches. The CDR3 is 15 residues long.